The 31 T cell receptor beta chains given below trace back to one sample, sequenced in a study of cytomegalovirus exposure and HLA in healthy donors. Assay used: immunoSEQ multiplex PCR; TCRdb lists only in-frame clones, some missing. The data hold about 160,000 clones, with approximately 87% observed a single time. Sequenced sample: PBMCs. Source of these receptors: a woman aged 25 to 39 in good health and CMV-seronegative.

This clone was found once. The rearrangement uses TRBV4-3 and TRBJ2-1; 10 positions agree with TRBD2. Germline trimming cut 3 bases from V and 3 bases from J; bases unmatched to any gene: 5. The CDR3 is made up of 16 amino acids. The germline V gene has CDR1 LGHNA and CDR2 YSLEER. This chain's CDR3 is CASSQFSGGHYNEQFF. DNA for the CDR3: TGCGCCAGCAGCCAGTTTAGCGGGGGGCACTACAATGAGCAGTTCTTC.

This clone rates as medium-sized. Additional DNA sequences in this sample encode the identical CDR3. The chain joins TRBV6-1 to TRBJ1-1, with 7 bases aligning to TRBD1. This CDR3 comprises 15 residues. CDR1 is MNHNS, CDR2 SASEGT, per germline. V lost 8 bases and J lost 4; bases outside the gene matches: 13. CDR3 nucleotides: TGTGCCAGCCCAAGTGGGCAGGGGGTCGCCACTGAAGCTTTCTTT. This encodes CASPSGQGVATEAFF.

CDR3 nucleotides: TGTGCCACCAGCAGTCGAACCGGGGAGCTGTTTTTT. The encoded protein is CATSSRTGELFF. The rearrangement joins TRBV15 to TRBJ2-2, with D unresolved. The CDR3 totals 12 residues. Germline V lookup: CDR1 LNHNV, CDR2 YYDKDF (reference sequence). V lost 3 bases, J lost 5 bases, and 4 bases lay in between.

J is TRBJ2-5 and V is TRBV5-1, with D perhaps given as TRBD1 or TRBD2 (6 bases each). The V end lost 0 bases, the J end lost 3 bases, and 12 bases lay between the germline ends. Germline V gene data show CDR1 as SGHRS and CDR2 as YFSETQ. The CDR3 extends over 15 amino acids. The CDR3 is CASSLEGGLEETQYF. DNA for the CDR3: TGCGCCAGCAGCTTGGAGGGGGGACTTGAAGAGACCCAGTACTTC.

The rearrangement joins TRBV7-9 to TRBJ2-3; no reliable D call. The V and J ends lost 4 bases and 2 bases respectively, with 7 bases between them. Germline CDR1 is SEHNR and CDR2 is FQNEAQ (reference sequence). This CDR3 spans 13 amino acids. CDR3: CASSYQLTDTQYF. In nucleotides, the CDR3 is TGTGCCAGCAGCTACCAACTCACAGATACGCAGTATTTT.

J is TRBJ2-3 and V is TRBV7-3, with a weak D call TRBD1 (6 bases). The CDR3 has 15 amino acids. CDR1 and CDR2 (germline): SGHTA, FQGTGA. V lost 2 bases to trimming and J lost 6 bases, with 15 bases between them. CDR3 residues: CASSLFSDSGDTQYF. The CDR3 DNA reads TGTGCCAGCAGCTTATTCTCGGACAGCGGCGATACGCAGTATTTT.

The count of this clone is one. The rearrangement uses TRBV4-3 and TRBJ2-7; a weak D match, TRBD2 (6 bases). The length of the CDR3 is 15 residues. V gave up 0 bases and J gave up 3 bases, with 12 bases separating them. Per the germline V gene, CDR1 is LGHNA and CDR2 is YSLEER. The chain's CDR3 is CASSQDSGANYEQYF. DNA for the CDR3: TGCGCCAGCAGCCAAGATAGCGGAGCAAACTACGAGCAGTACTTC.

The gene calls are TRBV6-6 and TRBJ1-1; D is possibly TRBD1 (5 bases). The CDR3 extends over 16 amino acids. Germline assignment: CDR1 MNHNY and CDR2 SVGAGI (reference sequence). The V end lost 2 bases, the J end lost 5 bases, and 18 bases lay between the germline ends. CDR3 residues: CASSYGVGRGETEAFF. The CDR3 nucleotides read TGTGCCAGCAGTTACGGGGTAGGGCGAGGGGAAACTGAAGCTTTCTTT.

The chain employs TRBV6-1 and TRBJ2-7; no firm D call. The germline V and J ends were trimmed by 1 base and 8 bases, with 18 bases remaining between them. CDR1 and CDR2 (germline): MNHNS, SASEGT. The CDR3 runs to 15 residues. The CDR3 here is CASSEGRVSRVQQYF. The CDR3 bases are TGTGCCAGCAGTGAAGGTAGGGTTAGTAGAGTCCAGCAGTACTTC.

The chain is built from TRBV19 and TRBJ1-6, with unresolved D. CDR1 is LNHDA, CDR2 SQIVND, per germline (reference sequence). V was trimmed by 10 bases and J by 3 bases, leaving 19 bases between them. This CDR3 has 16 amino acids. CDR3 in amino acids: CATPPSGSYYNSPLHF. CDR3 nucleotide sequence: TGTGCCACCCCGCCGAGCGGGTCATACTATAATTCACCCCTCCACTTT.

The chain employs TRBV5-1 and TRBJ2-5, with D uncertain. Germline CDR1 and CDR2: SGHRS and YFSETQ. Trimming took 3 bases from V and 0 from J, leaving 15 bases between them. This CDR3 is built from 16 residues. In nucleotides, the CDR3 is TGCGCCAGCAGCTCCACGGGCCTTGCGGACCAAGAGACCCAGTACTTC. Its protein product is CASSSTGLADQETQYF.

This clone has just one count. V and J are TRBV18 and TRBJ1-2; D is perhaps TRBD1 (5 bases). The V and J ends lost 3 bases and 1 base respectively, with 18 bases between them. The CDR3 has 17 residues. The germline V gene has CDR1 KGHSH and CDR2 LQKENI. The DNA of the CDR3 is TGTGCCAGCTCACCCTATCAGGGAGGAAGCGTTAACTATGGCTACACCTTC. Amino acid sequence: CASSPYQGGSVNYGYTF.

In DNA form, the CDR3 reads TGCAGCGTGATCGACAGGGGATGGAATGAGCAGTTCTTC. Protein sequence: CSVIDRGWNEQFF. This chain uses TRBV29-1 with TRBJ2-1, with 8 nucleotides matching TRBD1. The CDR3 runs to 13 residues. Germline trimming cut 6 bases from V and 7 bases from J; bases unmatched to any gene: 8. Germline V gene data show CDR1 as SQVTM and CDR2 as ANQGSEA.

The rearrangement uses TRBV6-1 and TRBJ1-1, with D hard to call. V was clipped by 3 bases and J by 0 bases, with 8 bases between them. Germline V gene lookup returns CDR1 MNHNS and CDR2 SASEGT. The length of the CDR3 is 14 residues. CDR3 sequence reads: CASSDFTVNTEAFF. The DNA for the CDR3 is TGTGCCAGCAGTGATTTCACAGTGAACACTGAAGCTTTCTTT.

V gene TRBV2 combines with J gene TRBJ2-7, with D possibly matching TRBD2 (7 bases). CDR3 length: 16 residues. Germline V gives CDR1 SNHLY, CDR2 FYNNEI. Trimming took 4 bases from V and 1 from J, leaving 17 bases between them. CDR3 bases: TGTGCCAGCAGTGGAGGGTCAGGGGAGGGTTCCTACGAGCAGTACTTC. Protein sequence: CASSGGSGEGSYEQYF.

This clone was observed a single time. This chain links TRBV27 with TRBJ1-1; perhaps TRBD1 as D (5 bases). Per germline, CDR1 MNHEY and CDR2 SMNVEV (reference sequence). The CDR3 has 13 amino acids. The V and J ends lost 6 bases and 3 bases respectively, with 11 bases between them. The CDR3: CASSRDQDTEAFF. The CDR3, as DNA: TGTGCCAGCAGCAGGGACCAGGACACTGAAGCTTTCTTT.

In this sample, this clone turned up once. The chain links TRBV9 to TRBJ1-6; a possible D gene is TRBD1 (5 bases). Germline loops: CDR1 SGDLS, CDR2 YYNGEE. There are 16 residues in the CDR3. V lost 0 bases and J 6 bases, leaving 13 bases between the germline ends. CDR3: CASSVVAGRGNSPLHF. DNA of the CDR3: TGTGCCAGCAGCGTAGTCGCAGGTAGGGGTAATTCACCCCTCCACTTT.

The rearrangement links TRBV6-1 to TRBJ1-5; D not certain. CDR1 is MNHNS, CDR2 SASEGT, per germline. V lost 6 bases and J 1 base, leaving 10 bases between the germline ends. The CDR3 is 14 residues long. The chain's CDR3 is CASRAERSNQPQHF. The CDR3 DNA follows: TGTGCCAGCAGGGCCGAGCGGAGCAATCAGCCCCAGCATTTT.

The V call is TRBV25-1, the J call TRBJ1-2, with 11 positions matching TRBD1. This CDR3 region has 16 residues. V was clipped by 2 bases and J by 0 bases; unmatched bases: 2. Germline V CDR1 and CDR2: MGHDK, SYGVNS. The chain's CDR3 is CASSELGQGANYGYTF. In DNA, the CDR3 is TGTGCCAGCAGTGAACTGGGACAGGGGGCTAACTATGGCTACACCTTC.

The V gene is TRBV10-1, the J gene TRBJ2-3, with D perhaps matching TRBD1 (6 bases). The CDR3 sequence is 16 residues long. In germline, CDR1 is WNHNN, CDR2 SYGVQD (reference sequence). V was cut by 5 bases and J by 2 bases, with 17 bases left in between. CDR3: CASSLTGSYLTDTQYF. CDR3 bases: TGCGCCAGCAGTCTCACAGGGTCGTATCTCACAGATACGCAGTATTTT.

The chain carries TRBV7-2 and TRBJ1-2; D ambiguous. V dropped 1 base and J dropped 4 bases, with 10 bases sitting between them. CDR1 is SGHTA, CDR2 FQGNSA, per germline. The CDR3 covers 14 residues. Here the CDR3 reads CASSLDGLGYGYTF. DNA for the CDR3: TGTGCCAGCAGCTTAGATGGCCTCGGCTATGGCTACACCTTC.

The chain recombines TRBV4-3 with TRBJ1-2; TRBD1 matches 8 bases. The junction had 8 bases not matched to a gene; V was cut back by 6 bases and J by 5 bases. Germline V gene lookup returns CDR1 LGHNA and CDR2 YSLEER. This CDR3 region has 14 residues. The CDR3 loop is CASSQQGGEYGYTF. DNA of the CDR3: TGCGCCAGCAGTCAACAGGGGGGAGAATATGGCTACACCTTC.

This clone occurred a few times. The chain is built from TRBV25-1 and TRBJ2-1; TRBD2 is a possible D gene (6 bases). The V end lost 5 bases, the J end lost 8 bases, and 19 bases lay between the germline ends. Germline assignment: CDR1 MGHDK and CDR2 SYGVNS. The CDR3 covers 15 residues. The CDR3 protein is CASSPRGAKKDEQFF. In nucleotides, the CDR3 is TGTGCCAGCAGTCCCCGCGGGGCCAAAAAAGATGAGCAGTTCTTC.

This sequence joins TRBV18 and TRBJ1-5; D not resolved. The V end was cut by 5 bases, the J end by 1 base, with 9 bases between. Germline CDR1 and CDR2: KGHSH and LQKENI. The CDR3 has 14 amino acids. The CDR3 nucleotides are TGTGCCAGCTCATTTTACCGGAGCAATCAGCCCCAGCATTTT. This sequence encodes CASSFYRSNQPQHF.

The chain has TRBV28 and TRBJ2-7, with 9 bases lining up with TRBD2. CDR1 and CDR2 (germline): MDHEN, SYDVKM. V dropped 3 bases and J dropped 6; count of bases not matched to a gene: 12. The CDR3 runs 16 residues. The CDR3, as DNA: TGTGCCAGCAGTTTTAGCGGGAGTTTATCGGCGGGCGAGCAGTACTTC. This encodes CASSFSGSLSAGEQYF.

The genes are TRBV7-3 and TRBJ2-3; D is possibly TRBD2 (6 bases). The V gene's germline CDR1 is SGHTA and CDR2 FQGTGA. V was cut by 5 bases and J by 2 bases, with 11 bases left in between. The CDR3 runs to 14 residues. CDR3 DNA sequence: TGTGCCAGCAGCCGGGGACTTCTCACAGATACGCAGTATTTT. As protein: CASSRGLLTDTQYF.

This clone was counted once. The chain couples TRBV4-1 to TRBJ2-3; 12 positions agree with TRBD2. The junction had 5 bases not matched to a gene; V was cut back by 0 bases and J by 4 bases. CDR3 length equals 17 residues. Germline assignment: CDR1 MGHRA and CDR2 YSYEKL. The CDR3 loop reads CASSQEDRLAGADTQYF. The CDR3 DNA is TGCGCCAGCAGCCAAGAGGACAGACTAGCGGGAGCAGATACGCAGTATTTT.

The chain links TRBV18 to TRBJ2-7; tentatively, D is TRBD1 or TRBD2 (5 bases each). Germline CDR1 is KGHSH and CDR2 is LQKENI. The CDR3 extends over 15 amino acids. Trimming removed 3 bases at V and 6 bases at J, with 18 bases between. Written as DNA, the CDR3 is TGTGCCAGCTCACCGTTAGACGGGGCGGGTAGCGAGCAGTACTTC. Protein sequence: CASSPLDGAGSEQYF.

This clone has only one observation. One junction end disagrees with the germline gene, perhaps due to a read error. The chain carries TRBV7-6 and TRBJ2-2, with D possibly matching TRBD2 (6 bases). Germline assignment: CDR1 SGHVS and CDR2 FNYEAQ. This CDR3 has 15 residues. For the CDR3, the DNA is TGTGCCAGCAGTTTAGCGGAGATCACAGGCGGGGAGCTGTTTTTT. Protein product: CASSLAEITGGELFF.

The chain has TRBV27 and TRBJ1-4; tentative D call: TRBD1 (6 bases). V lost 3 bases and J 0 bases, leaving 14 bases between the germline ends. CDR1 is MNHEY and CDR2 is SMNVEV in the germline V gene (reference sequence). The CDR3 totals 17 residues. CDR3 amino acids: CASSFSGEFATNEKLFF. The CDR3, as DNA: TGTGCCAGCAGTTTTTCAGGGGAGTTTGCAACTAATGAAAAACTGTTTTTT.

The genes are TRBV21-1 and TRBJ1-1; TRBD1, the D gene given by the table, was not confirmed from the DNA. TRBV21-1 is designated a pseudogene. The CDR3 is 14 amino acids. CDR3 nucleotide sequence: TGTGCCAGCAGCAAAAGGGGGCCGAGGACTGAAGCTTTCTTT. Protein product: CASSKRGPRTEAFF.